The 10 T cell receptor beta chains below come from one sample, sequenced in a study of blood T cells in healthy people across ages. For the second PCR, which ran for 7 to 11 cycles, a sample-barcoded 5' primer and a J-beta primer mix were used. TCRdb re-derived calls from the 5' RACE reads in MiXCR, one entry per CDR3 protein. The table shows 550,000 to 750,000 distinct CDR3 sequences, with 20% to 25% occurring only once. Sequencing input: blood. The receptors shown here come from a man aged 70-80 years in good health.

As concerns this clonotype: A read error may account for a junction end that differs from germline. This CDR3 reads CTSSEKKGAESNQPQHF. The CDR3 DNA reads TGTACCAGCAGTGAAAAGAAGGGGGCAGAAAGCAATCAGCCCCAGCATTTT. V usage is TRBV6-1 and J usage is TRBJ1-5; 7 bases are shared with TRBD1. Germline values: CDR1 MNHNS, CDR2 SASEGT. The length of the CDR3 is 17 residues.

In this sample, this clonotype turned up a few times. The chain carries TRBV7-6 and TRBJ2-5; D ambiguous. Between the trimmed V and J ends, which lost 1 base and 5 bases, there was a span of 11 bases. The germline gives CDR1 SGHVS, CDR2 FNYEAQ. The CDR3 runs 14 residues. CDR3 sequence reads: CASSLVSPGETQYF. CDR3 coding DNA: TGTGCCAGCAGCTTAGTGTCCCCTGGGGAGACCCAGTACTTC.

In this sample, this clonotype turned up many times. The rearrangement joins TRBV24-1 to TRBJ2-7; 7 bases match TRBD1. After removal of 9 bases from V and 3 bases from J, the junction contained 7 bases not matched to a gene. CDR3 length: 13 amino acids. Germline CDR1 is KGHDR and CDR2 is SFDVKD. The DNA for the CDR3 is TGTGCCACCCGCCCCGGGGACAGCTACGAGCAGTACTTC. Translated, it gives CATRPGDSYEQYF.

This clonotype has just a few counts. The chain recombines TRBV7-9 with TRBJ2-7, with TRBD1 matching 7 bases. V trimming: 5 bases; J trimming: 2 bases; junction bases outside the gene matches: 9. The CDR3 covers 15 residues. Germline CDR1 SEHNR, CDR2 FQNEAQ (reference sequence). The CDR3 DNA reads TGTGCCAGCAGCGACTCGGGACAGCCACCCTACGAGCAGTACTTC. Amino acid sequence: CASSDSGQPPYEQYF.

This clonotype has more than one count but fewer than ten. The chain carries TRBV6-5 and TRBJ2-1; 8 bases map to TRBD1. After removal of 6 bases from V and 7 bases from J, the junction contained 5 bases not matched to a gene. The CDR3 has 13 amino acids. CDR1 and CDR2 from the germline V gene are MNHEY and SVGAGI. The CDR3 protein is CASSFYRGNEQFF. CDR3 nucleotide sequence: TGTGCCAGCAGCTTCTACAGGGGGAATGAGCAGTTCTTC.

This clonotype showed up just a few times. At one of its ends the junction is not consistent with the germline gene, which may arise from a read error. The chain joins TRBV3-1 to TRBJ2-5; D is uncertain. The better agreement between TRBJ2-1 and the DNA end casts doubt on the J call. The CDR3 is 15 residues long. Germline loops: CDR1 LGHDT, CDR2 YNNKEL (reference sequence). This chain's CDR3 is CASNQGLVANNEQFF. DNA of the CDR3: TGTGCCAGCAACCAAGGGTTGGTAGCAAACAATGAGCAGTTCTTC.

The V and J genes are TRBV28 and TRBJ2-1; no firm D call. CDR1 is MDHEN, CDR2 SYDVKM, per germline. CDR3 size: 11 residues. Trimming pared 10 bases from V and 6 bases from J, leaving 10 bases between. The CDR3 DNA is TGTGCCACCACTCTTTTCAATGAGCAGTTCTTC. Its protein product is CATTLFNEQFF.

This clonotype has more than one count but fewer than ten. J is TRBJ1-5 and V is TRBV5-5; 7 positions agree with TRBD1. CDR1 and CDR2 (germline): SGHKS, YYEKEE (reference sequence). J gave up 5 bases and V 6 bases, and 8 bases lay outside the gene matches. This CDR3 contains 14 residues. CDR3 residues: CASTRDSLDQPQHF. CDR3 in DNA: TGTGCCAGCACCCGGGACAGTCTGGATCAGCCCCAGCATTTT. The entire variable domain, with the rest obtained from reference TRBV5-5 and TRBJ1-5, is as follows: DAGVTQSPTHLIKTRGQQVTLRCSPISGHKSVSWYQQVLGQGPQFIFQYYEKEERGRGNFPDRFSARQFPNYSSELNVNALLLGDSALYLCASTRDSLDQPQHFGDGTRLSIL.

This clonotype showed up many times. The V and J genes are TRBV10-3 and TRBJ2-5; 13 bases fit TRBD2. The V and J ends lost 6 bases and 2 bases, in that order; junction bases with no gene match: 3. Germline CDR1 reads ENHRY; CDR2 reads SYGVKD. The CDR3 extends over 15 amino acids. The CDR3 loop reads CAISRTSGGQETQYF. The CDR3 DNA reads TGTGCCATCAGCCGGACTAGCGGGGGACAAGAGACCCAGTACTTC.

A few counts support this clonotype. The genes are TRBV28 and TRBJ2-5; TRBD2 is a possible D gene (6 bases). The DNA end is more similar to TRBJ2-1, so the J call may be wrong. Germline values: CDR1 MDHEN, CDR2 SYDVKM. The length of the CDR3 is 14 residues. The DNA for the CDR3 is TGTGCCAGCAGTTTAGAGGGAGGACGCGATGAGCAGTTCTTC. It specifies CASSLEGGRDEQFF.